The rows below give T cell receptor beta chains drawn from one sample of a study of shared clonotypes between healthy human individuals. TCRdb's copy holds only in-frame clones and misses some; the assay was immunoSEQ multiplex PCR. The sample consists of about 590,000 clones, 95% of them appearing once. The material sequenced was naive CD8+ T cells sorted from blood. Every receptor here comes from a woman under 40 in good health. Each CDR3 is given with its conserved first and last residue. D genes are given only for firm matches. Size tells how often a clone was seen (once, few, many) or the class of an expanded clone, and some rows leave it out.

>NA|TRBJ2-7|NA|TRBV7-8
TGTGCCAGCAGCTTCTTCTATACTGACAGCTCCTACGAGCAGTACTTC
CASSFFYTDSSYEQYF
>NA|TRBJ1-2|NA|TRBV29-1
TGCAGCGTTGAAGACTGGACAGTCTATGGCTACACCTTC
CSVEDWTVYGYTF
>NA|TRBJ2-3|TRBD1|TRBV7-9
TGTGCCAGCAGCTTGTCACAGGGGGCCGTAGATACGCAGTATTTT
CASSLSQGAVDTQYF
>NA|TRBJ1-2|NA|TRBV28
TGTGCCAGCAGTTCCCAGGGGAGGTGGGACTATGGCTACACCTTC
CASSSQGRWDYGYTF
>NA|TRBJ1-5|TRBD1|TRBV27
TGTGCCAGCAAAACAGGGGGAGGCGGCAATCAGCCCCAGCATTTT
CASKTGGGGNQPQHF
>NA|TRBJ2-1|NA|TRBV6-1
TGTGCCAGCACCGGGTGGGATCAACTCAATGAGCAGTTCTTC
CASTGWDQLNEQFF
>NA|TRBJ2-7|TRBD2|TRBV2
TGTGCCAGCAGCGAACAGGGACTAGCGGGGAATACCTACGAGCAGTACTTC
CASSEQGLAGNTYEQYF
>many|TRBJ2-7|TRBD1|TRBV5-1
TGCGCCAGCAGCATTGGACAGGGCTCCTACGAGCAGTACTTC
CASSIGQGSYEQYF
>NA|TRBJ2-3|NA|TRBV6-1
TGTGCCAGCAGTGCATGGGGGAACACAGATACGCAGTATTTT
CASSAWGNTDTQYF
>NA|TRBJ1-1|NA|TRBV6-5
TGTGCCAGCAGTTACGCTCCGATAGCAAACACTGAAGCTTTCTTT
CASSYAPIANTEAFF
>NA|TRBJ2-7|TRBD1|TRBV13
TGTGCCAGCAGAATGGAAGGGGGCGAAGTCGAGCAGTACTTC
CASRMEGGEVEQYF
>NA|TRBJ2-1|NA|TRBV5-8
TGTGCCAGCAGCTTGAGCTACAATGAGCAGTTCTTC
CASSLSYNEQFF
>NA|TRBJ2-7|NA|TRBV2
TGTGCCAGCAACCGCGACGGCTACGAGCAGTACTTC
CASNRDGYEQYF
>NA|TRBJ1-5|TRBD1|TRBV4-1
TGCGCCAGCAGCCCCGGACAGGTTTGGAATCAGCCCCAGCATTTT
CASSPGQVWNQPQHF
>NA|TRBJ2-7|TRBD1|TRBV28
TGTGCCAGCAGTTTGCTTACAGGGGACGAGCAGTACTTC
CASSLLTGDEQYF
>NA|TRBJ2-7|NA|TRBV7-2
TGTGCCAGCAGCCATCACTACGAGCAGTACTTC
CASSHHYEQYF
>NA|TRBJ2-7|TRBD2|TRBV28
TGTGCCAGCAGGCCCGGGACTAGCGGGAGGCTCGACGAGCAGTACTTC
CASRPGTSGRLDEQYF
>once|TRBJ2-7|NA|TRBV13
TGTGCCAGCAGCTTACAGCCCTACGAGCAGTACTTC
CASSLQPYEQYF
>NA|TRBJ2-1|TRBD2|TRBV7-9
TGTGCCAGCAGCTACGGACTAGCGGGCCATGAGCAGTTCTTC
CASSYGLAGHEQFF
>NA|TRBJ1-1|NA|TRBV7-9
TGTGCCAGCAGCCGGGCGGGGTGGGACACTGAAGCTTTCTTT
CASSRAGWDTEAFF
>NA|TRBJ2-7|NA|TRBV10-1
TGCGCCAGCAGTGTGGGCAGAACCTACGAGCAGTACTTC
CASSVGRTYEQYF
>once|TRBJ2-7|TRBD2|TRBV28
TGTGCCAGCAGCCTCGGACTAGGTAGACAGTACTTC
CASSLGLGRQYF
>once|TRBJ2-7|NA|TRBV11-2
TGTGCCAGCAGCTTTTTGTCCGAGCAGTACTTC
CASSFLSEQYF
>NA|TRBJ2-1|NA|TRBV27
TGTGCCAGCAGTCAAAGGACTGTCACAAGTACCGGGCACAATGAGCAGTTCTTC
CASSQRTVTSTGHNEQFF
>NA|TRBJ2-7|TRBD2|TRBV29-1
TGCAGCGTTATTTCGACTAGCGGGATCTACGAGCAGTACTTC
CSVISTSGIYEQYF
>NA|TRBJ2-1|TRBD2|TRBV6-1
TGTGCCAGCTCCCTAGCGGGCAATGAGCAGTTCTTC
CASSLAGNEQFF
>NA|TRBJ1-1|NA|TRBV7-9
TGTGCCAGCAGCTTAGTAGGAGACAGACCATCCACTGAAGCTTTCTTT
CASSLVGDRPSTEAFF
>NA|TRBJ1-2|TRBD1|TRBV7-9
TGTGCCAGCAGCTTTTGGGACAGCTCCTATGGCTACACCTTC
CASSFWDSSYGYTF
>once|TRBJ2-7|TRBD1|TRBV13
TGTGCCAGCAGCGTAGGGACAGGGGGCACCTACGAGCAGTACTTC
CASSVGTGGTYEQYF
>once|TRBJ1-1|NA|TRBV7-8
TGTGCCAGCAGCACTGGCACTGAAGCTTTCTTT
CASSTGTEAFF
>NA|TRBJ2-5|NA|TRBV10-3
TGTGCCATCAAGGCCGAAGCGACTAAAGAGACCCAGTACTTC
CAIKAEATKETQYF
>NA|TRBJ1-2|NA|TRBV21-1
TGTGCCAGCAGCAAAGGGGACAGGGCGGGCTATGGCTACACCTTC
CASSKGDRAGYGYTF
>NA|TRBJ2-2|NA|TRBV6-6
TGTGCCACCGAAGGGTTTAGCGGGGAGCTGTTTTTT
CATEGFSGELFF
>NA|TRBJ2-1|TRBD1|TRBV2
TGTGCCAGCAGTGAAGGACAGGGCCCCAATGAGCAGTTCTTC
CASSEGQGPNEQFF
>NA|TRBJ2-7|NA|TRBV19
TGTGCCAGTAGTATGAACGGGGCCTACGAGCAGTACTTC
CASSMNGAYEQYF
>NA|TRBJ2-7|TRBD1|TRBV5-4
TGTGCCAGCAGCTTGGCCCGGGACAGCATCTACGAGCAGTACTTC
CASSLARDSIYEQYF
>NA|TRBJ1-1|NA|TRBV7-8
TGTGCCAGCAGCTTTGGCGGACCTGAAGCTTTCTTT
CASSFGGPEAFF
>once|TRBJ1-5|NA|TRBV6-4
TGTGCCAGCAGTGGTTTCAGGAGCTATCGTCAGCCCCAGCATTTT
CASSGFRSYRQPQHF
>NA|TRBJ1-5|NA|TRBV27
TGTGCCAGCAGTTTGGCGGGAGGCAATCAGCCCCAGCATTTT
CASSLAGGNQPQHF
>NA|TRBJ1-1|NA|TRBV5-4
TGTGCCAGCAGCCCTCAACCCGACGGCTTGAACACTGAAGCTTTCTTT
CASSPQPDGLNTEAFF